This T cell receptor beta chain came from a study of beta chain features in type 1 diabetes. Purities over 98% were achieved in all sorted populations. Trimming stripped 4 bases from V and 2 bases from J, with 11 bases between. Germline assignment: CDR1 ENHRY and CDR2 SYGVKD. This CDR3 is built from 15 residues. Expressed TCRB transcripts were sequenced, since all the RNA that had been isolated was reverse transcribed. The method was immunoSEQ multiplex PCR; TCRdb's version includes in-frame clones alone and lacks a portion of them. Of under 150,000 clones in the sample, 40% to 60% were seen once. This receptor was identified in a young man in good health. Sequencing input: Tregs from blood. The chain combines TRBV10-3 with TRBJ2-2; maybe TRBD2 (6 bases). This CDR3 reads CAISAPGTNTGELFF. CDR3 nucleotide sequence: TGTGCCATCAGTGCCCCAGGGACTAACACCGGGGAGCTGTTTTTT.